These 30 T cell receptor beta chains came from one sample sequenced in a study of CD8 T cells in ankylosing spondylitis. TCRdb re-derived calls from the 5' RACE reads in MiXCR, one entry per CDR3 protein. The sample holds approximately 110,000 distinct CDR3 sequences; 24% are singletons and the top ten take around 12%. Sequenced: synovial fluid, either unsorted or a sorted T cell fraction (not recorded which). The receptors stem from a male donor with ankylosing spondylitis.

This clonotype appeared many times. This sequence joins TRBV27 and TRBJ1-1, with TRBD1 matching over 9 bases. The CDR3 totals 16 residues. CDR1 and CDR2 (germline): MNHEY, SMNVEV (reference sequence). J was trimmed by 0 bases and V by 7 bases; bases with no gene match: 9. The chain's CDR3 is CASTPRTGALNTEAFF. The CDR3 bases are TGTGCCAGCACCCCTCGGACAGGGGCTTTGAACACTGAAGCTTTCTTT.

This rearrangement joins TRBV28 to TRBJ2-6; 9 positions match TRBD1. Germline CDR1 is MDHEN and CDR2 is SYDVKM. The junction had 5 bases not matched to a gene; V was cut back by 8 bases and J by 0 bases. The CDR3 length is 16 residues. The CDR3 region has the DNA TGTGCCAGCCAGACAGGGGGATTCTCTGGGGCCAACGTCCTGACTTTC. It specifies CASQTGGFSGANVLTF.

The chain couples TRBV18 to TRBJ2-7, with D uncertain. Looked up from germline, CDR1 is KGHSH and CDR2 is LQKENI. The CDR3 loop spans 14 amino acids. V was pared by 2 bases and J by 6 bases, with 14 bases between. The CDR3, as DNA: TGTGCCAGCTCACCAGTCCCAAACCCGGTCGAGCAGTACGTC. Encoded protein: CASSPVPNPVEQYV.

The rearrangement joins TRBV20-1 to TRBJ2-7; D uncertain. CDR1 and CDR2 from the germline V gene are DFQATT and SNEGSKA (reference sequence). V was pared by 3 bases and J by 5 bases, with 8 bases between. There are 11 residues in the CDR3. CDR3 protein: CSASWWDEQYF. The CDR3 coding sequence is TGCAGTGCTAGTTGGTGGGACGAGCAGTACTTC.

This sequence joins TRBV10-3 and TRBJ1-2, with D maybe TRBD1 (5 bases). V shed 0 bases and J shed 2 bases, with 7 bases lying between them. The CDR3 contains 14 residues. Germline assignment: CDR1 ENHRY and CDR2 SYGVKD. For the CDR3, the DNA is TGTGCCATCAGTGAGTCCCAGGGAAACTATGGCTACACCTTC. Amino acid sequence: CAISESQGNYGYTF.

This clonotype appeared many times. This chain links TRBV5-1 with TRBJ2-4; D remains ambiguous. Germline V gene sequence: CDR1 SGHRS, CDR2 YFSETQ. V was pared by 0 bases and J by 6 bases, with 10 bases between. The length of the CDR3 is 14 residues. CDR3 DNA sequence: TGCGCCAGCAGCTTGGGTAGGGCTGGAAACATTCAGTACTTC. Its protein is CASSLGRAGNIQYF.

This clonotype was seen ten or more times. CDR3 sequence reads: CSVALTGGAKTQYF. The DNA for the CDR3 is TGCAGCGTGGCCCTTACAGGGGGCGCAAAGACCCAGTACTTC. This sequence joins TRBV29-1 and TRBJ2-5, with 9 bases matching TRBD1. V lost 6 bases and J lost 6; bases outside the gene matches: 11. The CDR3 loop spans 14 amino acids. The germline V gene has CDR1 SQVTM and CDR2 ANQGSEA.

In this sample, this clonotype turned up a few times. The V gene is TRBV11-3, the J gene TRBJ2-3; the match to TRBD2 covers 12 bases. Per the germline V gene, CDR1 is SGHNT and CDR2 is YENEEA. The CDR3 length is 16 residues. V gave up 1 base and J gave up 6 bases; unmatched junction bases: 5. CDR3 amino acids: CASSLGPGLAGDTQYF. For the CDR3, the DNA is TGTGCCAGCAGCTTAGGACCGGGACTAGCGGGTGATACGCAGTATTTT.

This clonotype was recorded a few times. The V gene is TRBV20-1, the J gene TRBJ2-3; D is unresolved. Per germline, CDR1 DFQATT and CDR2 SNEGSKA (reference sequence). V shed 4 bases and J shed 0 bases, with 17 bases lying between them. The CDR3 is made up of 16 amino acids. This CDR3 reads CSATRNQDGSTDTQYF. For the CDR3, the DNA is TGCAGTGCTACCCGAAACCAGGACGGAAGCACAGATACGCAGTATTTT.

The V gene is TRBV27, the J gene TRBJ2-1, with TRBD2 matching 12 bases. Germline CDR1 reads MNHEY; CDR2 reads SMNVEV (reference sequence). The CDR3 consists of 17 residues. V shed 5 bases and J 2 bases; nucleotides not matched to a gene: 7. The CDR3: CASSPPSGRGAYNEQFF. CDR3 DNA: TGTGCCAGCAGTCCCCCTAGCGGGAGGGGCGCCTACAATGAGCAGTTCTTC.

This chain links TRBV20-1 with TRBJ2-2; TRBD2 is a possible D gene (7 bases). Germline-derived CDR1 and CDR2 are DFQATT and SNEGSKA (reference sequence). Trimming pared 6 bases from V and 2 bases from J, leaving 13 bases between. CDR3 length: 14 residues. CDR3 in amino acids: CSATRGANTGELFF. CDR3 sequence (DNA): TGCAGTGCCACCCGGGGGGCAAACACCGGGGAGCTGTTTTTT.

The CDR3, as DNA: TGTGCCTGGAGTCCAACGAGGCTCCACGAGCAGTACTTC. Residues: CAWSPTRLHEQYF. This chain links TRBV30 with TRBJ2-7; D gene uncertain. Germline V gives CDR1 GTSNPN, CDR2 SVGIG (reference sequence). This CDR3 has 13 amino acids. V dropped 2 bases and J dropped 5 bases, with 13 bases sitting between them.

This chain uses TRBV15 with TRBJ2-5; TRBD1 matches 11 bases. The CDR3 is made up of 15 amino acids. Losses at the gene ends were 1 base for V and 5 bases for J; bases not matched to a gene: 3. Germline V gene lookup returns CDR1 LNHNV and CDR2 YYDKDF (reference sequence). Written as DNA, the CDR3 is TGTGCCACCAGCAGAGTCGGGACAGGGGGGGAGACCCAGTACTTC. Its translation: CATSRVGTGGETQYF.

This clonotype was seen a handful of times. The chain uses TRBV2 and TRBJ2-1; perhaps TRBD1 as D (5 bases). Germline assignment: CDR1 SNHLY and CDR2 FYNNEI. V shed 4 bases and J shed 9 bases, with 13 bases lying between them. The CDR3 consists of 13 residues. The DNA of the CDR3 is TGTGCCAGCAGTGTGACAGAACTGGGTGAGCAGTTCTTC. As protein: CASSVTELGEQFF.

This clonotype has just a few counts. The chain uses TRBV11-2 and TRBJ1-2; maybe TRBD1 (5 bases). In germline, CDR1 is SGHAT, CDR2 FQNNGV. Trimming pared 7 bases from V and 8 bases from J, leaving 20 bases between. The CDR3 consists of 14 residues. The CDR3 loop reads CASTFDSPGGGYTF. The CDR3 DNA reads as TGTGCCAGCACCTTCGACAGTCCGGGAGGCGGCTACACCTTC.

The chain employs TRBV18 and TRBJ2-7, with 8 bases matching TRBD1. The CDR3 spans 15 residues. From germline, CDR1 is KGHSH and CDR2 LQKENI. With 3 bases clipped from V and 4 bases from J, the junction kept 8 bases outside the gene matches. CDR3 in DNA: TGTGCCAGCTCACCGGACAGGGAGAGTTTGTACGAGCAGTACTTC. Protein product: CASSPDRESLYEQYF.

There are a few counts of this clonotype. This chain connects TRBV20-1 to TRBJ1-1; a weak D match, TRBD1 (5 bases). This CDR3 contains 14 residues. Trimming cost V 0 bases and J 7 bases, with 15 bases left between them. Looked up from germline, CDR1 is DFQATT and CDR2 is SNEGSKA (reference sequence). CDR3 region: CSARDFGTSFEAFF. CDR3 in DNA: TGCAGTGCTAGAGACTTCGGGACGTCGTTTGAAGCTTTCTTT.

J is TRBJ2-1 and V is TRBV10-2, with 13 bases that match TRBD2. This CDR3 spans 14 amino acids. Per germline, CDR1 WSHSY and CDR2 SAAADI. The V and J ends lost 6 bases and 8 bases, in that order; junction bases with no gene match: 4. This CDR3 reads CASRPGLAGYEQFF. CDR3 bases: TGCGCCAGCAGACCGGGACTAGCGGGATATGAGCAGTTCTTC.

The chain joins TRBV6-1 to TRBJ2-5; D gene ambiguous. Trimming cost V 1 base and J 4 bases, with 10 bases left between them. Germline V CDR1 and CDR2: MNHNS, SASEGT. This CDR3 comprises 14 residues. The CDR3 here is CASSEGPSGETQYF. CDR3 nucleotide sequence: TGTGCCAGCAGTGAAGGGCCCTCGGGAGAGACCCAGTACTTC.

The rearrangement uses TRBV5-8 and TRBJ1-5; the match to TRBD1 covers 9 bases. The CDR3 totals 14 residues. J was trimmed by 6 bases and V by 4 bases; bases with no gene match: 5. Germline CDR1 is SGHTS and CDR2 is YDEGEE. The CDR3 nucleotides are TGTGCCAGCAGCGGACAGGGGAGGGCTCAGCCCCAGCATTTT. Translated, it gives CASSGQGRAQPQHF.

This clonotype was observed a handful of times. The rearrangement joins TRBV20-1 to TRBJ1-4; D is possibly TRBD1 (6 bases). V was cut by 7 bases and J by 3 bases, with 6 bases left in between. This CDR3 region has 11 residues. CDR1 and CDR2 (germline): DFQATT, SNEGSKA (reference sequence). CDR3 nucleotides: TGCAGTGGGACAGCTAATGAAAAACTGTTTTTT. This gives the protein CSGTANEKLFF.

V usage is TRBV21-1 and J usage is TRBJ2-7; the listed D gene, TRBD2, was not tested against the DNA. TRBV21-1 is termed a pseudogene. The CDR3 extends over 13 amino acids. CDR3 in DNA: TGTGCCAGCAGCCGGGACTTTAAATACGAGCAGTACTTC. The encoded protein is CASSRDFKYEQYF.

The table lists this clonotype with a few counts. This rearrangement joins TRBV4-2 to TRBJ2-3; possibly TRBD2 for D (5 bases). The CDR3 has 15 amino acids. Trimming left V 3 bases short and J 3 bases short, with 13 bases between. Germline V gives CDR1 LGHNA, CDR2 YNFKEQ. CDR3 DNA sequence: TGTGCCAGCAGCCAGGTCGGTAGCGAGACAGATACGCAGTATTTT. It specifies CASSQVGSETDTQYF.

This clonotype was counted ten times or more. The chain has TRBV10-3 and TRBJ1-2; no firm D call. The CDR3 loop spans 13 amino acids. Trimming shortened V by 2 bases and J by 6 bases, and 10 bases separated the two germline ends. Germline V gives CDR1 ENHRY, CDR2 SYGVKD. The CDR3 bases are TGTGCCATCAGTGAGAGGCAGAGCGATGGCTACACCTTC. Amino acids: CAISERQSDGYTF.

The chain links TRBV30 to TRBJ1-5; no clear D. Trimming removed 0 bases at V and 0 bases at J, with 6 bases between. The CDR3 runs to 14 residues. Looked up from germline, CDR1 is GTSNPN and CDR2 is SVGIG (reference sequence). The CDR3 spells CAWSVGFSNQPQHF. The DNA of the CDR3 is TGTGCCTGGAGTGTAGGTTTTAGCAATCAGCCCCAGCATTTT.

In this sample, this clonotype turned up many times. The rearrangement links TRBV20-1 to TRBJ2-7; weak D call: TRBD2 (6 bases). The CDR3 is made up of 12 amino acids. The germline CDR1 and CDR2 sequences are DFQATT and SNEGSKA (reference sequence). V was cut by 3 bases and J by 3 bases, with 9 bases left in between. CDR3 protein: CSASPGGYEQYV. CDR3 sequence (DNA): TGCAGTGCTAGCCCCGGGGGCTACGAGCAGTACGTC.

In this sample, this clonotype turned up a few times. In DNA form, the CDR3 reads TGTGCCAGCTCACCAGGGGTGGACACTGAAGCTTTCTTT. Translating gives CASSPGVDTEAFF. The genes are TRBV18 and TRBJ1-1; D is undetermined. The CDR3 length is 13 residues. The V end lost 2 bases, the J end lost 3 bases, and 7 bases lay between the germline ends. Germline lookup yields CDR1 KGHSH and CDR2 LQKENI. The complete variable domain, with remaining parts taken from reference TRBV18 and TRBJ1-1, reads NAGVMQNPRHLVRRRGQEARLRCSPMKGHSHVYWYRQLPEEGLKFMVYLQKENIIDESGMPKERFSAEFPKEGPSILRIQQVVRGDSAAYFCASSPGVDTEAFFGQGTRLTVV.

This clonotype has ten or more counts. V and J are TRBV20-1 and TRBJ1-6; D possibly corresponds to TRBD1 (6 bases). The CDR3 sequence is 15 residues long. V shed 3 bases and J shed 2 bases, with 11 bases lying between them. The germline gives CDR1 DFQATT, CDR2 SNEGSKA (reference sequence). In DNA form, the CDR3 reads TGCAGTGCTAGCCAGGGGAGAGCCTATAATTCACCCCTCCACTTT. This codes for CSASQGRAYNSPLHF.

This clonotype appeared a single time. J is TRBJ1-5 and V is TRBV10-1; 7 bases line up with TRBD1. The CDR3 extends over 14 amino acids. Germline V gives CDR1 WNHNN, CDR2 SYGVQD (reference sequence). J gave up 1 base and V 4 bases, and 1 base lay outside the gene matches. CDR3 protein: CASSGDRSNQPQHF. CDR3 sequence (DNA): TGCGCCAGCAGTGGGGACAGAAGCAATCAGCCCCAGCATTTT.

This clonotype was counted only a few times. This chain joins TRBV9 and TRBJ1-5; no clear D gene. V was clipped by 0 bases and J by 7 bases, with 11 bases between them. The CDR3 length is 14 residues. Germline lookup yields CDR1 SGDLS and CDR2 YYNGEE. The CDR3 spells CASSVESVAQPQHF. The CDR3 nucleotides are TGTGCCAGCAGCGTAGAAAGTGTGGCGCAGCCCCAGCATTTT. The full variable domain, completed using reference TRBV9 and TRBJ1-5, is DSGVTQTPKHLITATGQRVTLRCSPRSGDLSVYWYQQSLDQGLQFLIQYYNGEERAKGNILERFSAQQFPDLHSELNLSSLELGDSALYFCASSVESVAQPQHFGDGTRLSIL.